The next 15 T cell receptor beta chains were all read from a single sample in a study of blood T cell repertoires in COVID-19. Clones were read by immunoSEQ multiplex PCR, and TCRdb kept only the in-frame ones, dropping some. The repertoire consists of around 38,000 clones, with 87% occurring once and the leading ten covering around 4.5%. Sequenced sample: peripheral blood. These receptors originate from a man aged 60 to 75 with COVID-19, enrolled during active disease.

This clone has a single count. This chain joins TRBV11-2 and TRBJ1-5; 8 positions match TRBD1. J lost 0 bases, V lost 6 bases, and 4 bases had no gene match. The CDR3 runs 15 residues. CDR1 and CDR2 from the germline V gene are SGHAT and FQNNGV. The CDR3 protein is CASSVQGGSNQPQHF. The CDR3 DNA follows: TGTGCCAGCAGTGTACAGGGGGGTAGCAATCAGCCCCAGCATTTT.

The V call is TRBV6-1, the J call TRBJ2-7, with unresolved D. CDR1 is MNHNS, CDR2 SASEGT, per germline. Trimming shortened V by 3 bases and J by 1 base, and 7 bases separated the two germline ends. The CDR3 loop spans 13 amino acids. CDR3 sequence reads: CASSEGRSYEQYF. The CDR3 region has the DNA TGTGCCAGCAGTGAGGGCAGATCCTACGAGCAGTACTTC.

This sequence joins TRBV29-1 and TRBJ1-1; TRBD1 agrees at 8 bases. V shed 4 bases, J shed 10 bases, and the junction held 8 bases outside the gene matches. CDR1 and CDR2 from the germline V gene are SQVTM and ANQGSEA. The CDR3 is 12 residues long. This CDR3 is CSVGGQARGAFF. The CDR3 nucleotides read TGCAGCGTTGGGGGACAGGCCAGAGGAGCTTTCTTT.

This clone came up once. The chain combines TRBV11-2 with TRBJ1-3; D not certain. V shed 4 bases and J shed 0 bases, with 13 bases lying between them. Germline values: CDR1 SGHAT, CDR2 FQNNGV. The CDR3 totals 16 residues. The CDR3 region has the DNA TGTGCCAGCAGCTCTTCGACTCCTTTCTCTGGAAACACCATATATTTT. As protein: CASSSSTPFSGNTIYF.

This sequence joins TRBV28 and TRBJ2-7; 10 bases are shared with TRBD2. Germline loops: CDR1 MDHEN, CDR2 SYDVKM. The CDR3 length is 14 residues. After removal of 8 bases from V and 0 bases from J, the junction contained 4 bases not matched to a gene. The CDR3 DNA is TGTGCCAGCCGTAGCGGGGGGAGCTCCTACGAGCAGTACTTC. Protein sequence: CASRSGGSSYEQYF. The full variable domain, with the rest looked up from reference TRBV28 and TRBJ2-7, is DVKVTQSSRYLVKRTGEKVFLECVQDMDHENMFWYRQDPGLGLRLIYFSYDVKMKEKGDIPEGYSVSREKKERFSLILESASTNQTSMYLCASRSGGSSYEQYFGPGTRLTVT.

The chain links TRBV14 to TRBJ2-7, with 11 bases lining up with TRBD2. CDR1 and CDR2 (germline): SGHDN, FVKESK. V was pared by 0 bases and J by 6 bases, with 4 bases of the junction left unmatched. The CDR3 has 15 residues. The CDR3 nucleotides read TGTGCCAGCAGCCAAGACGGACTAGCGGGCGCCGAGCAGTACTTC. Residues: CASSQDGLAGAEQYF.

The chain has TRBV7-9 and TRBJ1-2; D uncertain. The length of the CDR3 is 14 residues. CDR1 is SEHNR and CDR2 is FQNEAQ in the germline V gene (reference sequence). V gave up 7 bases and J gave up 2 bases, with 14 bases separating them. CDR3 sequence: CASINPGGNYGYTF. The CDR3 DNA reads TGTGCCAGCATCAACCCTGGAGGGAACTATGGCTACACCTTC.

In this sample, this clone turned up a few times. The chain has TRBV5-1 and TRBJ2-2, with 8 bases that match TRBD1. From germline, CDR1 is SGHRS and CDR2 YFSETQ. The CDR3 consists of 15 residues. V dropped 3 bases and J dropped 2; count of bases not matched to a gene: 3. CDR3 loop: CASSSGTGNTGELFF. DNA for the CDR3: TGCGCCAGCAGCTCCGGGACAGGAAACACCGGGGAGCTGTTTTTT.

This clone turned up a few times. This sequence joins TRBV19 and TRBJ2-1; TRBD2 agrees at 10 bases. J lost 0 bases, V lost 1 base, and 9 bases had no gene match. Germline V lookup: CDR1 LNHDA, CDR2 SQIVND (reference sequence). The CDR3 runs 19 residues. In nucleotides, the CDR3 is TGTGCCAGTAGTATAGTGTCGACTAGCGGGCCGAGCTCCTACAATGAGCAGTTCTTC. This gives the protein CASSIVSTSGPSSYNEQFF.

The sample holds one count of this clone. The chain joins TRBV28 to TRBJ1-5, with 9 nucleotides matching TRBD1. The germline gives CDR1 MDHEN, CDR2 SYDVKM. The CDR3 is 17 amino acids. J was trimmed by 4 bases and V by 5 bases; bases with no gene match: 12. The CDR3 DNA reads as TGTGCCAGCAGTGATACCCGGGACAGGGAGGGGAATCAGCCCCAGCATTTT. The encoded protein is CASSDTRDREGNQPQHF.

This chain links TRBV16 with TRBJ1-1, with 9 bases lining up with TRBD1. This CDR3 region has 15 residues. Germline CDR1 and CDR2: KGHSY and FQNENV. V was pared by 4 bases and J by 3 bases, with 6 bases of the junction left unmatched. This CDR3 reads CASSPRQGGDTEAFF. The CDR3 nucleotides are TGTGCCAGCAGCCCAAGACAGGGGGGGGACACTGAAGCTTTCTTT.

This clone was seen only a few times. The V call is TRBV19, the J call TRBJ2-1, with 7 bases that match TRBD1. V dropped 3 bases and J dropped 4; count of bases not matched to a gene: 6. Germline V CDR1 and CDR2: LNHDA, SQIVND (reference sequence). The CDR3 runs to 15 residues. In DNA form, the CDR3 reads TGTGCCAGTAGTATCCACCACAGGGGATACAATGAGCAGTTCTTC. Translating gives CASSIHHRGYNEQFF.

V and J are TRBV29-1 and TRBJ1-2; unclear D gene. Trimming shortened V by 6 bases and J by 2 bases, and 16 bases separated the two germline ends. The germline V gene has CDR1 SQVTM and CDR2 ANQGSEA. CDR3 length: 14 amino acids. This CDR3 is CSVGASGYNYGYTF. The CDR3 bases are TGCAGCGTCGGAGCCTCCGGGTACAACTATGGCTACACCTTC.

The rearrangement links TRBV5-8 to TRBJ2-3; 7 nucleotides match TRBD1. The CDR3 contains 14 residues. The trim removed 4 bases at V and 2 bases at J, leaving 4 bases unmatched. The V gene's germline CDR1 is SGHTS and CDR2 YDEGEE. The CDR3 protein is CASSLGQDTDTQYF. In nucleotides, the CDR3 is TGTGCCAGCAGCCTAGGACAGGACACAGATACGCAGTATTTT.

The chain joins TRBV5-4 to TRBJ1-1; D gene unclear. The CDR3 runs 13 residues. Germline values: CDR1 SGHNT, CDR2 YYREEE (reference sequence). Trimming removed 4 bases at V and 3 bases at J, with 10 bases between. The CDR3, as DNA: TGTGCCAGCAGCCGTGTCGGGGACACTGAAGCTTTCTTT. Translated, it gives CASSRVGDTEAFF.